Listed here are 5 T cell receptor beta chains from one sample, sequenced in a study of blood T cell repertoires in COVID-19. Measured with immunoSEQ multiplex PCR; TCRdb has only the in-frame clones, and not every one. Found here are fewer than 250,000 clones, around 90% of them singletons; the top ten hold around 1.2%. Sequencing was performed on peripheral blood. Receptors originate from a man aged 25 to 45 with acute or convalescent COVID-19.

The chain joins TRBV7-9 to TRBJ2-2; D may be TRBD1 (5 bases). The CDR3 contains 12 residues. CDR1 and CDR2 (germline): SEHNR, FQNEAQ (reference sequence). With 7 bases removed from V and 6 bases from J, the gap between germline ends came to 9 bases. The CDR3: CASISGPGELFF. CDR3 in DNA: TGTGCCAGCATTTCAGGGCCCGGGGAGCTGTTTTTT.

The chain combines TRBV30 with TRBJ1-5; TRBD1 is a possible D gene (5 bases). The CDR3 has 13 amino acids. Germline V gene sequence: CDR1 GTSNPN, CDR2 SVGIG (reference sequence). V was cut by 5 bases and J by 4 bases, with 12 bases left in between. The CDR3 is CAWQTGLNQPQHF. CDR3 coding DNA: TGTGCCTGGCAAACAGGATTAAATCAGCCCCAGCATTTT.

The chain employs TRBV12-3 or TRBV12-4 and TRBJ1-1, with unresolved D. CDR3 size: 13 residues. V was pared by 10 bases and J by 0 bases, with 12 bases between. The CDR3 DNA reads TGTGCCAATTCCAGAGCGGTGAACACTGAAGCTTTCTTT. Protein product: CANSRAVNTEAFF.

The chain has TRBV5-4 and TRBJ1-5; D is unresolved. V lost 0 bases and J 7 bases, leaving 14 bases between the germline ends. The CDR3 consists of 15 residues. Germline V gene lookup returns CDR1 SGHNT and CDR2 YYREEE (reference sequence). The CDR3 spells CASSLGPGSMQPQHF. As DNA, the CDR3 is TGTGCCAGCAGCTTGGGACCAGGCAGTATGCAGCCCCAGCATTTT.

CDR3 protein: CASSAVTGELFF. CDR3 nucleotide sequence: TGTGCCAGCAGCGCCGTCACCGGGGAGCTGTTTTTT. The chain combines TRBV9 with TRBJ2-2; no definite D call. Trimming cost V 3 bases and J 4 bases, with 4 bases left between them. The CDR3 has 12 residues. Germline assignment: CDR1 SGDLS and CDR2 YYNGEE. Full variable domain (rest looked up from reference TRBV9 and TRBJ2-2): DSGVTQTPKHLITATGQRVTLRCSPRSGDLSVYWYQQSLDQGLQFLIQYYNGEERAKGNILERFSAQQFPDLHSELNLSSLELGDSALYFCASSAVTGELFFGEGSRLTVL.